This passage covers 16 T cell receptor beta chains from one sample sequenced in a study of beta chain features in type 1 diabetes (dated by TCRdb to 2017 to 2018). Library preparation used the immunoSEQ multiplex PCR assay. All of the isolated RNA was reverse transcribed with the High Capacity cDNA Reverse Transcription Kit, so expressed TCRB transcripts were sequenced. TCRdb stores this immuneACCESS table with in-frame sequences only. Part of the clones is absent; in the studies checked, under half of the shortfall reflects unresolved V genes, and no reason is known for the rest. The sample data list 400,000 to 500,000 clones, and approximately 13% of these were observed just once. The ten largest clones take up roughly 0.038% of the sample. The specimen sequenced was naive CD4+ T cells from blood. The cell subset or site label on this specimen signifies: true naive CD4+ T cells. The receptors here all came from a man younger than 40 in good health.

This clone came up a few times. CDR3 loop: CASSSTSGRGEQFF. CDR3 nucleotides: TGTGCCAGCAGCTCGACCAGCGGGAGGGGTGAGCAGTTCTTC. The chain is built from TRBV7-3 and TRBJ2-1, with 10 bases lining up with TRBD2. J lost 9 bases, V lost 4 bases, and 6 bases had no gene match. CDR3 length: 14 amino acids. Germline CDR1 SGHTA, CDR2 FQGTGA.

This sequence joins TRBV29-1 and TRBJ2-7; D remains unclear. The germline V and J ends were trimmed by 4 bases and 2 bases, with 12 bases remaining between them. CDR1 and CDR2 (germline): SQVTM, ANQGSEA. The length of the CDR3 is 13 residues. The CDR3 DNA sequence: TGCAGCGTTGGTTCCACGGACCCCTACGAGCAGTACTTC. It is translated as CSVGSTDPYEQYF.

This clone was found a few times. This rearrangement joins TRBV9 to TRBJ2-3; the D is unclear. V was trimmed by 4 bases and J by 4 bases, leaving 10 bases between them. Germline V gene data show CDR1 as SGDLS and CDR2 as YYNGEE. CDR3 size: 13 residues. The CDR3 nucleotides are TGTGCCAGCAGCCCCATGGTCGCAGATACGCAGTATTTT. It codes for CASSPMVADTQYF.

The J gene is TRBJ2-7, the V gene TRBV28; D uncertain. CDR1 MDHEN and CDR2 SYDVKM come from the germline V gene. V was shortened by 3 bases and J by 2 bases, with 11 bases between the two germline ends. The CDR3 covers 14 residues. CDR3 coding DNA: TGTGCCAGCAGTTTGGGTCCCGGCCCCTACGAGCAGTACGTC. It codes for CASSLGPGPYEQYV.

CDR3 residues: CAISSFTTSYNEQFF. The CDR3 nucleotides are TGTGCCATCAGTAGCTTTACTACCTCCTACAATGAGCAGTTCTTC. V gene TRBV10-3 combines with J gene TRBJ2-1; D gene ambiguous. The germline gives CDR1 ENHRY, CDR2 SYGVKD. The CDR3 is made up of 15 amino acids. The ends were cut back, 5 bases at V and 0 bases at J, with 11 bases in the middle.

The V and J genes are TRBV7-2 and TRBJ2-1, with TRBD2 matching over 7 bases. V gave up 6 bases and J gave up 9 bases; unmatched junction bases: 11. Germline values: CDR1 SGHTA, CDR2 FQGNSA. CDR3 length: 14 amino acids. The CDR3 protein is CASREMAGVSEQFF. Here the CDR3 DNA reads TGTGCCAGCAGGGAAATGGCGGGAGTTTCTGAGCAGTTCTTC.

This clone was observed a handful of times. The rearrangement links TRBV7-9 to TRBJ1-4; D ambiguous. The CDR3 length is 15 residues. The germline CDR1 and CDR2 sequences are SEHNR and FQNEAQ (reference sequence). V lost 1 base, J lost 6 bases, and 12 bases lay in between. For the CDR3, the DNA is TGTGCCAGCAGCTTAGGCCGCCGCCCCGATGAAAAACTGTTTTTT. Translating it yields CASSLGRRPDEKLFF.

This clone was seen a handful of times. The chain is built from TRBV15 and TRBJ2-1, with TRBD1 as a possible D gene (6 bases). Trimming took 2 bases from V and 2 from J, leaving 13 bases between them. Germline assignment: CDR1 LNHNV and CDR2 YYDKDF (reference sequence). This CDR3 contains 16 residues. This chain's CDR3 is CATSRSPHRAYNEQFF. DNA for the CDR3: TGTGCCACCAGCAGAAGCCCCCACAGGGCCTACAATGAGCAGTTCTTC.

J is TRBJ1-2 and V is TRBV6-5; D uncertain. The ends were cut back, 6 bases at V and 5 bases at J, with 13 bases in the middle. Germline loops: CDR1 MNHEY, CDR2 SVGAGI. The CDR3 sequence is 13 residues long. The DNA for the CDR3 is TGTGCCAGCAGCTGGGGAGGGTTTTATGGCTACACCTTC. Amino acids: CASSWGGFYGYTF.

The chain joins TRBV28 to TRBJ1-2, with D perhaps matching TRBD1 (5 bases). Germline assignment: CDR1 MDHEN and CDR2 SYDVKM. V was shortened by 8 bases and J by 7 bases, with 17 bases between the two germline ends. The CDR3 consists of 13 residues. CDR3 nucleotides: TGTGCCAGCCGGGGCAGGATGGGCTCTGGCTACACCTTC. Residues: CASRGRMGSGYTF.

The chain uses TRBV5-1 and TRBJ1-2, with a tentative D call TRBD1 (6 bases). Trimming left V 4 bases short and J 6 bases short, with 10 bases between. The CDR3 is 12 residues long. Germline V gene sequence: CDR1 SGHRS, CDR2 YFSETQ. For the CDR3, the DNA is TGCGCCAGCAGCCGCAACAGGGATGGCTACACCTTC. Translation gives CASSRNRDGYTF.

Here the CDR3 reads CASSQPRDNGNIQYF. The CDR3 nucleotides read TGCGCCAGCAGCCAGCCCCGGGACAACGGAAACATTCAGTACTTC. This chain joins TRBV4-1 and TRBJ2-4, with D maybe TRBD1 (6 bases). Trimming took off 3 bases at V and 6 bases at J, with 15 bases between the two ends. CDR1 MGHRA and CDR2 YSYEKL come from the germline V gene. This CDR3 comprises 15 residues.

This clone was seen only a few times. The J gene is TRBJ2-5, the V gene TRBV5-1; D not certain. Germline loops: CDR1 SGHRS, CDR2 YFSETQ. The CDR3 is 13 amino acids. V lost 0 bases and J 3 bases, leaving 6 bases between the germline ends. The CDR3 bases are TGCGCCAGCAGCTTGGGGATCGAAGAGACCCAGTACTTC. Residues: CASSLGIEETQYF.

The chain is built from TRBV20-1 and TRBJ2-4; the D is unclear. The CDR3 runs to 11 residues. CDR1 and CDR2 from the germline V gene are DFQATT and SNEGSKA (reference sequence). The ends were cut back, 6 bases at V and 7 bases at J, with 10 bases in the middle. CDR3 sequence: CSAPLGNIQYF. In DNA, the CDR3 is TGCAGTGCCCCACTGGGGAACATTCAGTACTTC.

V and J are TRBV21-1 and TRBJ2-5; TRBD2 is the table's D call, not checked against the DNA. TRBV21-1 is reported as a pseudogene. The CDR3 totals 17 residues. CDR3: CASRAGDNLRPGETQYF. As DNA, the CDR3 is TGTGCCAGCAGAGCGGGTGATAACCTGCGGCCGGGGGAGACCCAGTACTTC.

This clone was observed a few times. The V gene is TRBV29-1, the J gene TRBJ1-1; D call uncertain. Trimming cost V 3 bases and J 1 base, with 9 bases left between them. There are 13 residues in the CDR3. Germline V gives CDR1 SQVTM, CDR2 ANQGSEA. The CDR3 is CSVDPGTNTEAFF. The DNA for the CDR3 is TGCAGCGTTGACCCAGGTACGAACACTGAAGCTTTCTTT.